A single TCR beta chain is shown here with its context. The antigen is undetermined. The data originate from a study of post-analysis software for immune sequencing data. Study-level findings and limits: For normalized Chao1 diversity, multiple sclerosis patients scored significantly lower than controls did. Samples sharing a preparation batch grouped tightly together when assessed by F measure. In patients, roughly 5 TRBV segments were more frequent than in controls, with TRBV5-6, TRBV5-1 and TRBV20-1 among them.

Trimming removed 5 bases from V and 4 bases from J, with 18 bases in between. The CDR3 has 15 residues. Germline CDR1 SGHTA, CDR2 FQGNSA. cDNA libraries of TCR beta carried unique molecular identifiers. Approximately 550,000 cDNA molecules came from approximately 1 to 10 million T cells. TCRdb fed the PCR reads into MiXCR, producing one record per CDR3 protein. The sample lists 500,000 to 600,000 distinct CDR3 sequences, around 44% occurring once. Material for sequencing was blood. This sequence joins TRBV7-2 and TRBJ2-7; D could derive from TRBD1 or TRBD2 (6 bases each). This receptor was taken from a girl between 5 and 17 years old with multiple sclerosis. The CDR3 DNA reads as TGTGCCAGCAGCCCCGAGGGGGGTCGTACTTACGAGCAGTACTTC. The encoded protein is CASSPEGGRTYEQYF.